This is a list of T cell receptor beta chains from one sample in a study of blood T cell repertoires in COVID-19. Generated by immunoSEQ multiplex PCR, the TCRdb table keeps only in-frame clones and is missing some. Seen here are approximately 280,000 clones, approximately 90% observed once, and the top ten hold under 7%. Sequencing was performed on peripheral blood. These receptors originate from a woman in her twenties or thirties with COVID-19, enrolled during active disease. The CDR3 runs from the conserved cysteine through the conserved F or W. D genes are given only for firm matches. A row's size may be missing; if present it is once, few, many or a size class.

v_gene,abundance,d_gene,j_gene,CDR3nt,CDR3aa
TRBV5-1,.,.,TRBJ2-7,TGCGCCAGCAGCTTGGAGGGCGGGCCATACGAGCAGTACTTC,CASSLEGGPYEQYF
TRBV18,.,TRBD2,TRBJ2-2,TGTGCCAGCTCATCACTAGCGGGAGCGACGAACACCGGGGAGCTGTTTTTT,CASSSLAGATNTGELFF
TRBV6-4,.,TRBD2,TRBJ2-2,TGTGCCAGCAGTAGTCAGTCCCGGACTAGCGGGGAGACCGGGGAGCTGTTTTTT,CASSSQSRTSGETGELFF
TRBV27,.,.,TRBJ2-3,TGTGCCAGCAGTGGAACAGGGCGAGCAGATACGCAGTATTTT,CASSGTGRADTQYF
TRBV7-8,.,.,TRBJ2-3,TGTGCCAGCAGCTTAGCGGCGGCAACAGATACGCAGTATTTT,CASSLAAATDTQYF
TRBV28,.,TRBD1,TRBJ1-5,TGTGCCAGCAGTCTGGGACAGGGGGCAGGACAGCCCCAGCATTTT,CASSLGQGAGQPQHF
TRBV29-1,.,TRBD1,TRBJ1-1,TGCAGCGCCAGGACAGGGGCGAACACTGAAGCTTTCTTT,CSARTGANTEAFF
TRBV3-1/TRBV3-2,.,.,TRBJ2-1,TGTGCCAGCAGCCAAGCCACCCGGGTAGCCTACAATGAGCAGTTCTTC,CASSQATRVAYNEQFF
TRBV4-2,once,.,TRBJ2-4,TGTGCCAGCAGCCAATGGGGGACTGTTGGGGACAAAAACATTCAGTACTTC,CASSQWGTVGDKNIQYF
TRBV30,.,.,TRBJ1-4,TGTGCCTGGGTGGAGACAGCAACTAATGAAAAACTGTTTTTT,CAWVETATNEKLFF
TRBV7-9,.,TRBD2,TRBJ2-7,TGTGCCAGCAGCTCTTCGGGACTAGCGGGAGCCGAGCAGTACTTC,CASSSSGLAGAEQYF
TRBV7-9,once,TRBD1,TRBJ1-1,TGTGCCAGCAGCTTATATACAGGGGGCGTTAGCACTGAAGCTTTCTTT,CASSLYTGGVSTEAFF
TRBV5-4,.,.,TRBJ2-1,TGTGCCAGCAGCCTTAACAATGAGCAGTTCTTC,CASSLNNEQFF
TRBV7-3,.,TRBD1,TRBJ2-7,TGTGCCAGCAGCTACGACAGGGGCTCCTACGAGCAGTACTTC,CASSYDRGSYEQYF
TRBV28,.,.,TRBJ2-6,TGTGCCAGCAGTCCTGCAGGGACTTCTGGGGCCAACGTCCTGACTTTC,CASSPAGTSGANVLTF
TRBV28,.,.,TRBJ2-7,TGTGCCAGCAGTTGGGGAGGAGATCACTCCTACGAGCAGTACTTC,CASSWGGDHSYEQYF
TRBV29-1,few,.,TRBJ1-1,TGCAGCGTTGACGGAGGCACTGAAGCTTTCTTT,CSVDGGTEAFF
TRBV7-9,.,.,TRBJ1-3,TGTGCCAGCAGCTTAGAACCCCCCCCGGTATATTTT,CASSLEPPPVYF
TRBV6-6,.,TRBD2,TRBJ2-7,TGTGCCAGCAGTTACGTCCTAGCGGGAGCCCTTGAGCAGTACTTC,CASSYVLAGALEQYF
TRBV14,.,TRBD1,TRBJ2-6,TGTGCCAGCAGCACAACCGGCAGGGGGCTTGGGGCCAACGTCCTGACTTTC,CASSTTGRGLGANVLTF
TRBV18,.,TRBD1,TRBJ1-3,TGTGCCAGCTCCCGACAGGGGCGGAACGCCATATATTTT,CASSRQGRNAIYF
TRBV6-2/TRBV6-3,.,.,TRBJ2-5,TGTGCCAGCAGTTGGTTCATTGGGGGGAGTGAGACCCAGTACTTC,CASSWFIGGSETQYF
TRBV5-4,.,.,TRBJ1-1,TGTGCCAGCAGCCCCGGGGGGGGTGAAGCTTTCTTT,CASSPGGGEAFF
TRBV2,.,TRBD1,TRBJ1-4,TGTGCCAGTTCCCGGACAGGGCGACCTGAAAAACTGTTTTTT,CASSRTGRPEKLFF
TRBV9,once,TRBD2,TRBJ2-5,TGTGCCAGCAGCGTAGGTGTTGGGTCTAGCGGGAAGATCATCCAAGAGACCCAGTACTTC,CASSVGVGSSGKIIQETQYF
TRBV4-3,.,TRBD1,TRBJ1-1,TGCGCCAGCAGCCGGGACAGTTCCTTTGGGACTGAAGCTTTCTTT,CASSRDSSFGTEAFF
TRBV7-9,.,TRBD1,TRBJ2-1,TGTGCCAGCAGCTTGGACAGGGACAATGAGCAGTTCTTC,CASSLDRDNEQFF
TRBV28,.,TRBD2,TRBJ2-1,TGTGCCAGCAGCCAAGAGGGGGCGGGAGGGCCGCAGGAGGAGCAGTTCTTC,CASSQEGAGGPQEEQFF
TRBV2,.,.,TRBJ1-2,TGTGCCAGCAGCGGCGACAGGAACTATGGCTACACCTTC,CASSGDRNYGYTF
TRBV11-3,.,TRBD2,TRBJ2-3,TGTGCCAGCAGCCGACGGACTAGCGGGGGGAACACAGATACGCAGTATTTT,CASSRRTSGGNTDTQYF
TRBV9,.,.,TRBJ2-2,TGTGCCAGCAGCGTTGGCGGGGCCCACACCGGGGAGCTGTTTTTT,CASSVGGAHTGELFF
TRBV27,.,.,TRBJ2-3,TGTGCCAGCAGTTTAATGCCTAACACAGATACGCAGTATTTT,CASSLMPNTDTQYF
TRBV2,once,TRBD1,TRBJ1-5,TGTGCCAGCAGTGAATCTTGGGGACAGGGGGTGGCCCAGCATTTT,CASSESWGQGVAQHF
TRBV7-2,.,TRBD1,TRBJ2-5,TGTGCCAGCAGCAGAGCCCTGGGACAGGGAGAAGAGACCCAGTACTTC,CASSRALGQGEETQYF
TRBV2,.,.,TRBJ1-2,TGTGCCAGCAGTGGGATCAGGGTGGGCTATGGCTACACCTTC,CASSGIRVGYGYTF
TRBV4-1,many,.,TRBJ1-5,TGCGCCAGCAAGCCCGCAGGGGCCAATCAGCCCCAGCATTTT,CASKPAGANQPQHF
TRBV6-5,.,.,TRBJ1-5,TGTGCCAGCACTTTAAGACAGTTTAATCAGCCCCAGCATTTT,CASTLRQFNQPQHF
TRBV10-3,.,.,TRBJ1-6,TGTGCCATCAGTGAAAGGGGTGGACATGAGAATTCACCCCTCCACTTT,CAISERGGHENSPLHF
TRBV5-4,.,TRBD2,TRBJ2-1,TGTGCCAGCAGCTTGGCGGGGGGGACCTACAATGAGCAGTTCTTC,CASSLAGGTYNEQFF
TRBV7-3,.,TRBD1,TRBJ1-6,TGTGCCAGCAGCTTAGCAGGGGGACATAATTCACCCCTCCACTTT,CASSLAGGHNSPLHF
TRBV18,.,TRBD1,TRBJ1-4,TGTGCCAGCTCACCGGACAGGGGTGACGAAAAACTGTTTTTT,CASSPDRGDEKLFF
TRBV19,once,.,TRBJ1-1,TGTGCCAGTAGTGTATCACTCGCGGGGAATGCTGAAGCTTTCTTT,CASSVSLAGNAEAFF
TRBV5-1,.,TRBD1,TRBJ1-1,TGCGCCAGCAGCTTGGGTGGGACAGGGATGAACACTGAAGCTTTCTTT,CASSLGGTGMNTEAFF
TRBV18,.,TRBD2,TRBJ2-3,TGTGCCAGCTCACCTCCGACTAGCGAGACGCAGTATTTT,CASSPPTSETQYF
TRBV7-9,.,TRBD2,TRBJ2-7,TGTGCCAGCAGCCCGACTAGCGGGAGGACTCTTGAGCAGTACTTC,CASSPTSGRTLEQYF
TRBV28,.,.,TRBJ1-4,TGTGCCAGCAGTTCCCCGAGGAGGGATCTGAATGAAAAACTGTTTTTT,CASSSPRRDLNEKLFF
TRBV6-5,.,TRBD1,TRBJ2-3,TGTGCCAGCAGAGTCCCGGGACAGAGAGATACGCAGTATTTT,CASRVPGQRDTQYF
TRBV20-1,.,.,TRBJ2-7,TGCAGTGCTAGTGGGGGACTCTACGAGCAGTACTTC,CSASGGLYEQYF
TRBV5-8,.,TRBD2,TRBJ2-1,TGTGCCAGCAGCCTGCCGGGGGGCCTCGGACTAGCGGATTACAATGAGCAGTTCTTC,CASSLPGGLGLADYNEQFF
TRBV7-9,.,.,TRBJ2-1,TGTGCCAGCAGCCCGTGGGGGGGCGGGGACAATGAGCAGTTCTTC,CASSPWGGGDNEQFF
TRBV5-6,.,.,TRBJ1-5,TGTGCCAGCAGCTTGGCGGGGAATCAGCCCCAGCATTTT,CASSLAGNQPQHF
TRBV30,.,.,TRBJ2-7,TGTGCCTGGAGTGTCGCAGTTTACGAGCAGTACTTC,CAWSVAVYEQYF
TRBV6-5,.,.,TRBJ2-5,TGTGCCAGCAGACCGACAGGAGCCAACCAAGAGACCCAGTACTTC,CASRPTGANQETQYF
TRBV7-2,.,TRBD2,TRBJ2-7,TGTGCCAGCAGCTTAGCCTTCCAGACTAGCATTCTGTACGAGCAGTACTTC,CASSLAFQTSILYEQYF
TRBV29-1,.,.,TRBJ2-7,TGCAGCGTTGAGGTCAGGGCGAAATACGAGCAGTACTTC,CSVEVRAKYEQYF
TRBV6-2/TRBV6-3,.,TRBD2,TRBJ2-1,TGTGCCAGCAGTCGTACCCCGGGACTAGGGAACAACGAGCAGTTCTTC,CASSRTPGLGNNEQFF